This passage covers 24 T cell receptor beta chains from one sample sequenced in a study of identifying expanded T cells in peripheral blood (dated by TCRdb to between 2018 and 2020). The protocol used for the library was the immunoSEQ multiplex PCR assay. Held by TCRdb, this immuneACCESS table contains in-frame sequences only and omits some clones. Under half of the omission traces to an unresolved V gene where checked; the cause of the rest is unknown. This sample lists some 81,000 clones; around four fifths were detected once. The top ten clonotypes cover under 20% of the sample. Sequenced input: blood. Every receptor here comes from a person aged 18-70 years in good health.

The chain uses TRBV27 and TRBJ2-7, with D possibly matching TRBD2 (6 bases). The CDR3 contains 14 residues. Germline CDR1 and CDR2: MNHEY and SMNVEV (reference sequence). V lost 5 bases to trimming and J lost 7 bases, with 18 bases between them. CDR3 loop: CASSLTSFGGEQYF. The CDR3 coding sequence is TGTGCCAGCAGTCTAACTAGCTTTGGGGGTGAGCAGTACTTC.

This clone was seen just once. The CDR3 reads CASSFSAGGIVGYNEQFF. CDR3 bases: TGTGCCAGCAGCTTCTCAGCGGGAGGGATAGTAGGCTACAATGAGCAGTTCTTC. V gene TRBV7-2 combines with J gene TRBJ2-1; TRBD2 agrees at 10 bases. Germline lookup yields CDR1 SGHTA and CDR2 FQGNSA. The CDR3 is 18 amino acids. The junction had 11 bases not matched to a gene; V was cut back by 3 bases and J by 3 bases. Full variable domain (remainder filled in from reference TRBV7-2 and TRBJ2-1): GAGVSQSPSNKVTEKGKDVELRCDPISGHTALYWYRQSLGQGLEFLIYFQGNSAPDKSGLPSDRFSAERTGGSVSTLTIQRTQQEDSAVYLCASSFSAGGIVGYNEQFFGPGTRLTVL.

The chain combines TRBV5-1 with TRBJ2-7, with 13 bases aligning to TRBD2. The CDR3 contains 17 residues. Germline V gene sequence: CDR1 SGHRS, CDR2 YFSETQ. Germline trimming cut 0 bases from V and 5 bases from J; bases unmatched to any gene: 8. The CDR3 nucleotides are TGCGCCAGCAGCTTGGGGACTAGCGGGAGTTTGACCCACGAGCAGTACTTC. This translates into CASSLGTSGSLTHEQYF.

V usage is TRBV9 and J usage is TRBJ1-3, with D unclear. Germline V lookup: CDR1 SGDLS, CDR2 YYNGEE. This CDR3 contains 17 residues. V was trimmed by 0 bases and J by 1 base, leaving 14 bases between them. The CDR3 region has the DNA TGTGCCAGCAGCGTAGAGATCGACACCTGGTCTGGAAACACCATATATTTT. Translation: CASSVEIDTWSGNTIYF.

The gene calls are TRBV7-9 and TRBJ2-5, with 11 bases fitting TRBD1. The germline V gene has CDR1 SEHNR and CDR2 FQNEAQ (reference sequence). The trim removed 6 bases at V and 5 bases at J, leaving 5 bases unmatched. The CDR3 contains 14 residues. CDR3 sequence reads: CASRSRTGGETQYF. The CDR3 coding sequence is TGTGCCAGCAGATCTAGGACAGGGGGCGAGACCCAGTACTTC.

DNA of the CDR3: TGCGCCAGCACCATGGGCGTCCTACCACACACCGGGGAGCTGTTTTTT. This encodes CASTMGVLPHTGELFF. The chain couples TRBV5-1 to TRBJ2-2; D remains ambiguous. The CDR3 extends over 16 amino acids. V was clipped by 6 bases and J by 3 bases, with 18 bases between them. Germline V gene sequence: CDR1 SGHRS, CDR2 YFSETQ.

The J gene is TRBJ2-5, the V gene TRBV5-1; D is possibly TRBD2 (6 bases). Germline lookup yields CDR1 SGHRS and CDR2 YFSETQ. CDR3 size: 15 residues. With 1 base removed from V and 4 bases from J, the gap between germline ends came to 14 bases. CDR3: CASSLLGGRVETQYF. The CDR3 DNA reads as TGCGCCAGCAGCTTGTTGGGGGGTCGGGTAGAGACCCAGTACTTC.

V is TRBV19 and J is TRBJ1-1; 8 positions agree with TRBD1. This CDR3 spans 14 amino acids. V dropped 6 bases and J dropped 1; count of bases not matched to a gene: 4. The germline V gene has CDR1 LNHDA and CDR2 SQIVND (reference sequence). CDR3: CASRPGQENTEAFF. In DNA form, the CDR3 reads TGTGCCAGTAGACCGGGACAGGAGAACACTGAAGCTTTCTTT. The complete variable domain, with remaining parts taken from reference TRBV19 and TRBJ1-1, reads DGGITQSPKYLFRKEGQNVTLSCEQNLNHDAMYWYRQDPGQGLRLIYYSQIVNDFQKGDIAEGYSVSREKKESFPLTVTSAQKNPTAFYLCASRPGQENTEAFFGQGTRLTVV.

The DNA of the CDR3 is TGTGCCAGCAGTAGATATGCTAGCGGGAGTGCGGATACGCAGTATTTT. Protein: CASSRYASGSADTQYF. V is TRBV2 and J is TRBJ2-3, with 10 bases that match TRBD2. This CDR3 is built from 16 residues. J was trimmed by 6 bases and V by 5 bases; bases with no gene match: 11. The germline V gene encodes CDR1 SNHLY and CDR2 FYNNEI. Filled out from reference TRBV2 and TRBJ2-3, the complete variable domain reads EPEVTQTPSHQVTQMGQEVILRCVPISNHLYFYWYRQILGQKVEFLVSFYNNEISEKSEIFDDQFSVERPDGSNFTLKIRSTKLEDSAMYFCASSRYASGSADTQYFGPGTRLTVL.

This clone was detected once. The rearrangement links TRBV4-1 to TRBJ2-3; 7 positions match TRBD2. The CDR3 consists of 16 residues. J was trimmed by 0 bases and V by 1 base; bases with no gene match: 4. CDR1 and CDR2 from the germline V gene are MGHRA and YSYEKL. CDR3 nucleotide sequence: TGCGCCAGCAGCCAAGCGGGAGGAACTAGCACAGATACGCAGTATTTT. Amino acids: CASSQAGGTSTDTQYF.

V is TRBV29-1 and J is TRBJ2-3; D unclear. The V end lost 2 bases, the J end lost 0 bases, and 6 bases lay between the germline ends. The CDR3 loop spans 13 amino acids. Germline values: CDR1 SQVTM, CDR2 ANQGSEA. The CDR3 loop reads CSVERLSTDTQYF. CDR3 bases: TGCAGCGTTGAACGGTTGAGCACAGATACGCAGTATTTT.

V and J are TRBV18 and TRBJ2-3; the D is unclear. Germline values: CDR1 KGHSH, CDR2 LQKENI. Deletions cut 1 base from V and 4 bases from J, with 9 bases between. The CDR3 sequence is 14 residues long. CDR3 residues: CASSPRSWADTQYF. For the CDR3, the DNA is TGTGCCAGCTCACCACGAAGCTGGGCAGATACGCAGTATTTT.

The J gene is TRBJ2-1, the V gene TRBV10-3, with 7 nucleotides matching TRBD1. Germline V lookup: CDR1 ENHRY, CDR2 SYGVKD. There are 14 residues in the CDR3. The ends lost 5 bases at V and 4 bases at J; junction bases unmatched: 5. This CDR3 reads CAISQPGQYNEQFF. The CDR3 DNA reads as TGTGCCATCAGTCAACCGGGACAGTACAATGAGCAGTTCTTC.

The chain couples TRBV7-2 to TRBJ2-1, with D possibly being TRBD1 or TRBD2 (6 bases each). The CDR3 totals 15 residues. V gave up 7 bases and J gave up 3 bases, with 16 bases separating them. Germline V CDR1 and CDR2: SGHTA, FQGNSA. This chain's CDR3 is CASTPGANLYNEQFF. The CDR3 DNA sequence: TGTGCCAGCACGCCGGGGGCGAACCTCTACAATGAGCAGTTCTTC.

This chain joins TRBV4-2 and TRBJ2-3; 7 nucleotides match TRBD2. Germline V gene sequence: CDR1 LGHNA, CDR2 YNFKEQ. Trimming at V came to 4 bases and at J to 6 bases, leaving 10 bases not matched to a gene. This CDR3 is 15 amino acids long. CDR3 in amino acids: CASSRGTNIRDTQYF. The CDR3 DNA reads TGTGCCAGCAGCCGCGGGACTAACATTCGCGATACGCAGTATTTT.

The chain is built from TRBV27 and TRBJ1-1; D not certain. The V end was cut by 8 bases, the J end by 7 bases, with 14 bases between. CDR3 length equals 12 residues. Germline values: CDR1 MNHEY, CDR2 SMNVEV (reference sequence). In nucleotides, the CDR3 is TGTGCCAGCGGAAGAGGACGAAATGAAGCTTTCTTT. As protein: CASGRGRNEAFF.

The chain has TRBV29-1 and TRBJ2-1; either TRBD1 or TRBD2 may supply D (5 bases each). This CDR3 region has 14 residues. Germline V gene data show CDR1 as SQVTM and CDR2 as ANQGSEA. Trimming shortened V by 6 bases and J by 7 bases, and 19 bases separated the two germline ends. CDR3 residues: CSVHGAGVGNEQFF. The CDR3 bases are TGCAGCGTCCATGGGGCCGGGGTTGGAAATGAGCAGTTCTTC.

V usage is TRBV28 and J usage is TRBJ1-1; possible D gene TRBD1, 5 bases. The CDR3 has 16 amino acids. The ends were cut back, 2 bases at V and 1 base at J, with 14 bases in the middle. The germline CDR1 and CDR2 sequences are MDHEN and SYDVKM. The CDR3 nucleotides read TGTGCCAGCAGTTTACAGGGCCAGCACCCGAACACTGAAGCTTTCTTT. Amino acid sequence: CASSLQGQHPNTEAFF.

V gene TRBV9 combines with J gene TRBJ1-1, with 7 bases identical to TRBD1. V gave up 6 bases and J gave up 4 bases; unmatched junction bases: 9. CDR1 and CDR2 from the germline V gene are SGDLS and YYNGEE. CDR3 length equals 14 residues. The CDR3 DNA reads TGTGCCAGCACGAGTCTCCAGGGGGGCACTGAAGCTTTCTTT. Amino acids: CASTSLQGGTEAFF.

Only one count was recorded for this clone. The CDR3 sequence: CASSSTPFANTGELFF. In nucleotides, the CDR3 is TGTGCCAGCAGCTCAACCCCGTTCGCGAACACCGGGGAGCTGTTTTTT. The chain links TRBV7-9 to TRBJ2-2; D call uncertain. CDR3 length: 16 residues. Germline V gene data show CDR1 as SEHNR and CDR2 as FQNEAQ (reference sequence). V lost 4 bases and J 0 bases, leaving 12 bases between the germline ends.

The table lists this clone with a few counts. The rearrangement uses TRBV5-1 and TRBJ2-5; 12 bases match TRBD2. The CDR3 is made up of 18 amino acids. Trimming cost V 3 bases and J 7 bases; bases outside gene matches: 16. Germline V gives CDR1 SGHRS, CDR2 YFSETQ. Here the CDR3 DNA reads TGCGCCAGCAGCTACTCGGAAAGGAGACTAGCGGGAGAAGGGACCCAGTACTTC. Its protein is CASSYSERRLAGEGTQYF.

J is TRBJ2-5 and V is TRBV6-5; 7 bases line up with TRBD2. Germline trimming cut 6 bases from V and 4 bases from J; bases unmatched to any gene: 5. The CDR3 loop spans 13 amino acids. The germline V gene encodes CDR1 MNHEY and CDR2 SVGAGI. The CDR3 reads CASRVAGLETQYF. The CDR3 bases are TGTGCCAGCAGGGTAGCGGGCCTAGAGACCCAGTACTTC.

The rearrangement links TRBV7-2 to TRBJ2-7, with 7 nucleotides matching TRBD1. V shed 5 bases and J 5 bases; nucleotides not matched to a gene: 12. The CDR3 spans 15 residues. CDR1 and CDR2 from the germline V gene are SGHTA and FQGNSA. Written as DNA, the CDR3 is TGTGCCAGCAGCCCCAGACAGGGTTTGGAGAACGAGCAGTACTTC. Protein: CASSPRQGLENEQYF.

The chain couples TRBV7-8 to TRBJ2-5; 10 nucleotides align to TRBD2. The CDR3 extends over 16 amino acids. Germline loops: CDR1 SGHVS, CDR2 FQNEAQ. V dropped 0 bases and J dropped 5; count of bases not matched to a gene: 6. CDR3: CASSLAELAGLETQYF. The CDR3 DNA reads TGTGCCAGCAGCTTAGCGGAACTAGCGGGATTGGAGACCCAGTACTTC. The whole variable domain, remainder taken from reference TRBV7-8 and TRBJ2-5, is GAGVSQSPRYKVAKRGQDVALRCDPISGHVSLFWYQQALGQGPEFLTYFQNEAQLDKSGLPSDRFFAERPEGSVSTLKIQRTQQEDSAVYLCASSLAELAGLETQYFGPGTRLLVL.